This T cell receptor (beta chain) was retrieved from a study of T cells in localized non-small cell lung cancer. Generated by immunoSEQ multiplex PCR, the TCRdb table keeps only in-frame clones and is missing some. The sample holds about 2,700 clones, around 20% seen once. Study-wide results and limits: Appearance in adjacent lung was seen for a median around 61 of the top 100 tumor clones. Compared with tumor, uninvolved adjacent lung displayed greater T cell clonality, ranking highest overall.

This clone was counted only a few times. Its antigen is not identified. V was clipped by 0 bases and J by 6 bases; unmatched bases: 7. This CDR3 has 16 amino acids. Germline V lookup: CDR1 SGDLS, CDR2 YYNGEE. This chain links TRBV9 with TRBJ2-2; TRBD2 matches at 8 bases. Sample: lung tumor tissue, taken before any cancer treatment. The sequence came from a woman aged 40-75 years with stage I lung adenocarcinoma. CDR3 sequence: CASSVVTGGAPGELFF. The CDR3 nucleotides read TGTGCCAGCAGCGTAGTGACGGGGGGGGCCCCCGGGGAGCTGTTTTTT.